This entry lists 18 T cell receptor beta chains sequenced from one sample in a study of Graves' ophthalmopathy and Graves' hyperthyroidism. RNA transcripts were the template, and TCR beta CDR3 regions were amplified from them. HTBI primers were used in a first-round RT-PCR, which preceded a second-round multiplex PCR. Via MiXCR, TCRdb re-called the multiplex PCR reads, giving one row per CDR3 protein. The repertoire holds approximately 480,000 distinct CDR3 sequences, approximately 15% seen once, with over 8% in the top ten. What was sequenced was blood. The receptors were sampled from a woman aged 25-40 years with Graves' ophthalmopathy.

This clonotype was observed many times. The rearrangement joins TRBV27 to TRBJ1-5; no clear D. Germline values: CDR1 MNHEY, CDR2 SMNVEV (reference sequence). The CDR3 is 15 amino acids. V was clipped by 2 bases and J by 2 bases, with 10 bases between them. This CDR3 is CASSLIGQGNQPQHF. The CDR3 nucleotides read TGTGCCAGCAGTTTAATAGGGCAGGGCAATCAGCCCCAGCATTTT.

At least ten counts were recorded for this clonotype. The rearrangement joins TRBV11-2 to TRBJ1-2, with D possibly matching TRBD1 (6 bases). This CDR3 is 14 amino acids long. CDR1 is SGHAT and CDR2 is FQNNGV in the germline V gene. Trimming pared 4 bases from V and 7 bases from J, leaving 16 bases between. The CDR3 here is CASSSLGGGLGYTF. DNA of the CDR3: TGTGCCAGCAGCTCACTAGGAGGGGGGCTTGGCTACACCTTC.

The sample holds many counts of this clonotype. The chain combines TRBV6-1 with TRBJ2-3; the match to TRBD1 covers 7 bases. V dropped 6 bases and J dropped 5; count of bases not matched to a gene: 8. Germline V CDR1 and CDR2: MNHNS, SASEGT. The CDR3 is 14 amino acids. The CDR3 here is CASRVGQAGDTQYF. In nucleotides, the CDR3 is TGTGCCAGCAGAGTAGGACAGGCTGGAGATACGCAGTATTTT.

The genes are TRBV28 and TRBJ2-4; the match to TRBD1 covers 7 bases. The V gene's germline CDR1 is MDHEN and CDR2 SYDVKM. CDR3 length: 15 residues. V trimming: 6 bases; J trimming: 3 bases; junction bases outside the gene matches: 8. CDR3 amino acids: CASRHPGTDKNIQYF. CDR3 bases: TGTGCCAGCAGACACCCCGGGACAGACAAAAACATTCAGTACTTC.

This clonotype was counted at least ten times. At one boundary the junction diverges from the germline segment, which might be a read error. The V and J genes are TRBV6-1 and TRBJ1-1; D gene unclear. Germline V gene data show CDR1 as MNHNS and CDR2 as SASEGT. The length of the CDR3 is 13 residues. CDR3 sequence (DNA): TGTGCCAGCAGGGAAGGGCTGAACACTGAAGCTTTCTTT. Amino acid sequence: CASREGLNTEAFF.

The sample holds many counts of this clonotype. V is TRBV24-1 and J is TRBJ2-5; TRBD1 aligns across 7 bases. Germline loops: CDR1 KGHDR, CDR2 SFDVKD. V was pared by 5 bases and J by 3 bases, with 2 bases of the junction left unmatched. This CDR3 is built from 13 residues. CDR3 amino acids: CATSAGTEETQYF. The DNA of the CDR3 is TGTGCCACCAGTGCCGGGACAGAAGAGACCCAGTACTTC.

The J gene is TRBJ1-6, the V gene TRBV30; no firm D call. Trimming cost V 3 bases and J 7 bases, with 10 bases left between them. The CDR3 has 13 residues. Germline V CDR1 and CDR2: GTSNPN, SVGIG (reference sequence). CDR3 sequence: CAWSRQVNSPLHF. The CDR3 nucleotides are TGTGCCTGGAGCCGTCAGGTCAATTCACCCCTCCACTTT.

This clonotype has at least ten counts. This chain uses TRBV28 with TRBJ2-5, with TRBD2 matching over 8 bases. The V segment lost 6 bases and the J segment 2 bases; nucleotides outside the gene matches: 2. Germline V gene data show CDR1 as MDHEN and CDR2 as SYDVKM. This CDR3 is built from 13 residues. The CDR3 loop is CASSGGGQETQYF. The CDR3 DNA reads TGTGCCAGCAGCGGGGGGGGGCAAGAGACCCAGTACTTC. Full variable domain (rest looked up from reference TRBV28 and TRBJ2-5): DVKVTQSSRYLVKRTGEKVFLECVQDMDHENMFWYRQDPGLGLRLIYFSYDVKMKEKGDIPEGYSVSREKKERFSLILESASTNQTSMYLCASSGGGQETQYFGPGTRLLVL.

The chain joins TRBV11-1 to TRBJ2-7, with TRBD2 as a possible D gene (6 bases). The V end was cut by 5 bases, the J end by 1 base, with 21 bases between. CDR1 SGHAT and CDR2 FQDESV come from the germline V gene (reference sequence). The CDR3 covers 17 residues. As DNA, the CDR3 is TGTGCCAGCAGCATATGGACCCCGGGGGACTGGTCCTACGAGCAGTACTTC. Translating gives CASSIWTPGDWSYEQYF.

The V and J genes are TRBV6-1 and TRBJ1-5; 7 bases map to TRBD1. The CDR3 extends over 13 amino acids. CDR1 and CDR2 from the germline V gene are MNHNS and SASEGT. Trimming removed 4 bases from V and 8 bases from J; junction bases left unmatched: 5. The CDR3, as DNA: TGTGCCAGCAGTGGACAGGGATCGGAGCCCCAGCATTTT. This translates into CASSGQGSEPQHF.

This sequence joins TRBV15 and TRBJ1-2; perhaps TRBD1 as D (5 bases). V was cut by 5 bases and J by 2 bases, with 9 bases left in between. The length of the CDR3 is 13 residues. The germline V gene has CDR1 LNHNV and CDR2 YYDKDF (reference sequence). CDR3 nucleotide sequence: TGTGCCACCAGCTCAGGGAACAACTATGGCTACACCTTC. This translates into CATSSGNNYGYTF.

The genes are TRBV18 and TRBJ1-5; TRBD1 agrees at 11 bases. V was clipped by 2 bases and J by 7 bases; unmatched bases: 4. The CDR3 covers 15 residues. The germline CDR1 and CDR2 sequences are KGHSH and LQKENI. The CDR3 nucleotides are TGTGCCAGCTCACCAGGACAGGGGGCAGGGCAGCCCCAGCATTTT. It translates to CASSPGQGAGQPQHF.

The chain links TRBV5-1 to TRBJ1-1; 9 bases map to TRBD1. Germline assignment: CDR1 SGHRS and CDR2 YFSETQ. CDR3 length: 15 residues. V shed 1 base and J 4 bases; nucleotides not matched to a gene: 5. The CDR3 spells CASSLHGTGLTEAFF. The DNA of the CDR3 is TGCGCCAGCAGCTTGCACGGGACAGGGCTCACTGAAGCTTTCTTT.

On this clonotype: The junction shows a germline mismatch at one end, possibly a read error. CDR3 loop: CTSSQGTDGYGYTF. CDR3 DNA: TGTACCAGCAGCCAAGGGACGGATGGCTATGGCTACACCTTC. The chain has TRBV3-1 and TRBJ1-2; D is perhaps TRBD1 (5 bases). The germline CDR1 and CDR2 sequences are LGHDT and YNNKEL (reference sequence). The CDR3 extends over 14 amino acids.

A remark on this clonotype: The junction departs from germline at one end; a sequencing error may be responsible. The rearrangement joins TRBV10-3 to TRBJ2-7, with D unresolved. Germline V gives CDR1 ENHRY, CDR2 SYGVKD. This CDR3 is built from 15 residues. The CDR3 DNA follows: TGTGCCACCAGTGATTGGGTCTCTCACTCCTACGAGCAGTACTTC. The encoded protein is CATSDWVSHSYEQYF.

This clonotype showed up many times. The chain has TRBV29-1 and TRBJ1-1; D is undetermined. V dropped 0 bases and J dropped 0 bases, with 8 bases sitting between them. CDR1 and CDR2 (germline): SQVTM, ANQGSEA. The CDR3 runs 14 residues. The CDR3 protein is CSVEERRMNTEAFF. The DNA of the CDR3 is TGCAGCGTTGAAGAGCGTCGGATGAACACTGAAGCTTTCTTT.

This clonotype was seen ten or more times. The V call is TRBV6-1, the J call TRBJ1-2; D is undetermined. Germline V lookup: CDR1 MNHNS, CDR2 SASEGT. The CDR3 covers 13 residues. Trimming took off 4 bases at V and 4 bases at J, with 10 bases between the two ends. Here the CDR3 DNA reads TGTGCCAGCAGTGTGAGCACTGGCTATGGCTACACCTTC. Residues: CASSVSTGYGYTF.

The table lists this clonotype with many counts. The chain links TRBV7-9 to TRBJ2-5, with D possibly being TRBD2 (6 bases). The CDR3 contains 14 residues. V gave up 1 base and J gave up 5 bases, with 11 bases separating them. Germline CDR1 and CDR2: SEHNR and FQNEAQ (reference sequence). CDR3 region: CASSLEGRRETQYF. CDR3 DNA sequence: TGTGCCAGCAGCTTAGAGGGGAGGAGGGAGACCCAGTACTTC.